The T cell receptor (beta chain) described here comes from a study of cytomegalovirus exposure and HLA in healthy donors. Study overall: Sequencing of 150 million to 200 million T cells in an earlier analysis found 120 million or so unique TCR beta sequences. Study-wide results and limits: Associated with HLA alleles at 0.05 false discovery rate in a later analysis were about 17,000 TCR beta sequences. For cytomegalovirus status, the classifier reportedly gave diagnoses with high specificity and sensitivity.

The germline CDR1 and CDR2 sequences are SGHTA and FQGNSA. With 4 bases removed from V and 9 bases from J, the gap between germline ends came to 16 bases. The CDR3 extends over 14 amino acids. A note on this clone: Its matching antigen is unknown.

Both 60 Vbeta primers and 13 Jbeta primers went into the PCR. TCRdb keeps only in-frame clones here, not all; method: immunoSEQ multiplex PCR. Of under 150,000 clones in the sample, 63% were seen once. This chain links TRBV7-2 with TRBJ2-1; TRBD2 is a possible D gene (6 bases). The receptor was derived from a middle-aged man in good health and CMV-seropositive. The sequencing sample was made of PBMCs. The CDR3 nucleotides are TGTGCCAGCAGCTCAGTCGGGGGTAAGCGTGAGCAGTTCTTC. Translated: CASSSVGGKREQFF.